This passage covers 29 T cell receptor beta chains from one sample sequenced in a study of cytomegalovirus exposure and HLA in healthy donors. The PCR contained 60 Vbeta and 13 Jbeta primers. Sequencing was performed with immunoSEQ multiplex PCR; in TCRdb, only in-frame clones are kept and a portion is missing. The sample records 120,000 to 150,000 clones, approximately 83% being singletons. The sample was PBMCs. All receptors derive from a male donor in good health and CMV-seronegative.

The CDR3 DNA reads as TGTGCCAGCAGTTACTCAAGGGAGCGGGGGCCAGGAGTGCAGTTCTTC. Translating gives CASSYSRERGPGVQFF. This chain links TRBV6-5 with TRBJ2-1; 8 positions match TRBD2. Trimming cost V 0 bases and J 12 bases; bases outside gene matches: 13. Germline loops: CDR1 MNHEY, CDR2 SVGAGI. The CDR3 length is 16 residues.

CDR3 nucleotide sequence: TGTGCCAGCAGCGTAGCTGAGGGAGGGGTTGGTTTGGATGAGCAGTTCTTC. It codes for CASSVAEGGVGLDEQFF. This chain uses TRBV9 with TRBJ2-1; 7 nucleotides align to TRBD2. The trim removed 0 bases at V and 8 bases at J, leaving 14 bases unmatched. Germline CDR1 and CDR2: SGDLS and YYNGEE. The CDR3 runs to 17 residues.

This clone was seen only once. The chain's CDR3 is CASSLSIVHEQYF. In DNA form, the CDR3 reads TGTGCCAGCAGCTTGTCTATTGTCCACGAGCAGTACTTC. The V call is TRBV5-5, the J call TRBJ2-7, with D unresolved. The CDR3 has 13 residues. From germline, CDR1 is SGHKS and CDR2 YYEKEE (reference sequence). V was clipped by 1 base and J by 5 bases, with 10 bases between them.

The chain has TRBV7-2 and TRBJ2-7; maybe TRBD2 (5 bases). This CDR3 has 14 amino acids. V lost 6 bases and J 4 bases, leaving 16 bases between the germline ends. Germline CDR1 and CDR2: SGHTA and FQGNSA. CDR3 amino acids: CASSSRLPPYEQYF. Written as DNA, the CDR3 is TGTGCCAGCAGTTCTAGACTACCCCCGTACGAGCAGTACTTC.

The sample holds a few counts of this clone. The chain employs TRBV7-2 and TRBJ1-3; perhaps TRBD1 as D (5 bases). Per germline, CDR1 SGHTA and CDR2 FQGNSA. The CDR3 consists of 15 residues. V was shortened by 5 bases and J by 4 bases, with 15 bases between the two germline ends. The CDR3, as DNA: TGTGCCAGCAGCCGTGGTTATGGGGGGGGAAACACCATATATTTT. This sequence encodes CASSRGYGGGNTIYF.

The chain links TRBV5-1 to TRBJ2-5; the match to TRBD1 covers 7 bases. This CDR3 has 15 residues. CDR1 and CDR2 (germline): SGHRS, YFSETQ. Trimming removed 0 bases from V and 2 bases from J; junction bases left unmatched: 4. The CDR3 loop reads CASSLAGTEQETQYF. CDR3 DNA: TGCGCCAGCAGCTTGGCCGGGACAGAACAAGAGACCCAGTACTTC.

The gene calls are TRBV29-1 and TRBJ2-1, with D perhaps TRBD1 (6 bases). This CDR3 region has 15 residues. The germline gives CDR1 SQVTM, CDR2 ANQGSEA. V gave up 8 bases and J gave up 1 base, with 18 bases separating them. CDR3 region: CSIRSGATSYNEQFF. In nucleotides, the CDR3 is TGCAGCATCAGGTCAGGGGCCACTTCCTACAATGAGCAGTTCTTC.

The CDR3 DNA sequence: TGTGCCAGCAGCCCCTACCCTAGCCTCAGCGGCGATGAGCAGTTCTTC. Residues: CASSPYPSLSGDEQFF. The V and J genes are TRBV11-3 and TRBJ2-1; possibly TRBD2 for D (5 bases). Trimming cost V 5 bases and J 8 bases, with 22 bases left between them. Germline V gene lookup returns CDR1 SGHNT and CDR2 YENEEA. The CDR3 extends over 16 amino acids.

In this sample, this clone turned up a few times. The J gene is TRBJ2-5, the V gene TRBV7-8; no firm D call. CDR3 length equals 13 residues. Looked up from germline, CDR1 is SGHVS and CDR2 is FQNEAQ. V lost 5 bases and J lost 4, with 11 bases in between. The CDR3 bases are TGTGCCAGCAGCCACGAGGTGGTAGAGACCCAGTACTTC. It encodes CASSHEVVETQYF.

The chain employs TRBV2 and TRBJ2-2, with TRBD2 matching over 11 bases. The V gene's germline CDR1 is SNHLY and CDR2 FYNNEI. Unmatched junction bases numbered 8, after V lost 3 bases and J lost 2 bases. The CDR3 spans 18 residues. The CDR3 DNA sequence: TGTGCCAGCAGTGACCCGACTAGCGGGATGATTAACACCGGGGAGCTGTTTTTT. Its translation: CASSDPTSGMINTGELFF.

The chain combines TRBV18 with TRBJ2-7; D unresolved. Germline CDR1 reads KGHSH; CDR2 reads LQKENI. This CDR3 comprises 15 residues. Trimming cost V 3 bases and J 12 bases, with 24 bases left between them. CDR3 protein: CASSPESTVKFVRYF. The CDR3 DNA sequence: TGTGCCAGCTCACCGGAGAGTACTGTCAAGTTCGTTCGGTACTTC.

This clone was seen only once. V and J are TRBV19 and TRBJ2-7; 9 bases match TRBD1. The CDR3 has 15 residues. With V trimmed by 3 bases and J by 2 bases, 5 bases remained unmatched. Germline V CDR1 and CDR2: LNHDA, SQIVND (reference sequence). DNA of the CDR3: TGTGCCAGTAGTATCGGGACAGGGCCGACCTACGAGCAGTACTTC. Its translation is CASSIGTGPTYEQYF. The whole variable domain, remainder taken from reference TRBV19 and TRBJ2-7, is DGGITQSPKYLFRKEGQNVTLSCEQNLNHDAMYWYRQDPGQGLRLIYYSQIVNDFQKGDIAEGYSVSREKKESFPLTVTSAQKNPTAFYLCASSIGTGPTYEQYFGPGTRLTVT.

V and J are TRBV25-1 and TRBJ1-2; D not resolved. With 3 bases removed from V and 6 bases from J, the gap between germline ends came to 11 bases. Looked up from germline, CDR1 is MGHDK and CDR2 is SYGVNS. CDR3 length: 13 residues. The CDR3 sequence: CASSDLAQDGYTF. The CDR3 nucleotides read TGTGCCAGCAGTGACCTAGCGCAAGATGGCTACACCTTC.

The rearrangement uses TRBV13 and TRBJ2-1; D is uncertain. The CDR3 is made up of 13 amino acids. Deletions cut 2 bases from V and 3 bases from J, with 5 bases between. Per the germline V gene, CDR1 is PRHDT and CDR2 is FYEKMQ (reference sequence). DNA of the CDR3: TGTGCCAGCAGCTTAACTGGCTACAATGAGCAGTTCTTC. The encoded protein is CASSLTGYNEQFF.

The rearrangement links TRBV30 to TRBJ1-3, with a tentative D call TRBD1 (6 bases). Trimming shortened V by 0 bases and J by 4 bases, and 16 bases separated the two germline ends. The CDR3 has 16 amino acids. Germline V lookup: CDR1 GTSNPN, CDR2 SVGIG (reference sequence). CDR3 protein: CAWSVSYRVGGNTIYF. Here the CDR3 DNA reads TGTGCCTGGAGTGTATCTTACAGGGTGGGAGGAAACACCATATATTTT.

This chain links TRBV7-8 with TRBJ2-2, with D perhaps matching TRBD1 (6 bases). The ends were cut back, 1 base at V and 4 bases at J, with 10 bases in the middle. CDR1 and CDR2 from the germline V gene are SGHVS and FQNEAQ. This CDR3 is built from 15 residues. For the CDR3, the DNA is TGTGCCAGCAGCTTAGTAAGGGGGAGCACCGGGGAGCTGTTTTTT. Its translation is CASSLVRGSTGELFF. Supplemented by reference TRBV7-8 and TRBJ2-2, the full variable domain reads GAGVSQSPRYKVAKRGQDVALRCDPISGHVSLFWYQQALGQGPEFLTYFQNEAQLDKSGLPSDRFFAERPEGSVSTLKIQRTQQEDSAVYLCASSLVRGSTGELFFGEGSRLTVL.

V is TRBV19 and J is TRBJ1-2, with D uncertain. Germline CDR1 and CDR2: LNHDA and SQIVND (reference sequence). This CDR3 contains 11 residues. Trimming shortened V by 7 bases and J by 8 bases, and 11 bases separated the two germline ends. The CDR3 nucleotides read TGTGCCAGTATGAGAGCGGGAGGCTACACCTTC. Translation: CASMRAGGYTF.

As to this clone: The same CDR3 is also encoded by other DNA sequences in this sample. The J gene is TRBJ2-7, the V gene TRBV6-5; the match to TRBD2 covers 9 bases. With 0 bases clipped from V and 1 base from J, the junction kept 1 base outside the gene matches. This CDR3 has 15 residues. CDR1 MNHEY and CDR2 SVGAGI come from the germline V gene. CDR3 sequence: CASSYSLAGSYEQYF. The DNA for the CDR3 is TGTGCCAGCAGTTACTCTCTAGCGGGATCCTACGAGCAGTACTTC.

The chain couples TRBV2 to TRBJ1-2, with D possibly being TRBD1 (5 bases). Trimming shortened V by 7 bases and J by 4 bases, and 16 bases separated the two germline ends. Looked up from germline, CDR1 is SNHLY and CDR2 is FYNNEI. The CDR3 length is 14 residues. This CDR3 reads CASTSLGPFYGYTF. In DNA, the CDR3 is TGTGCCAGCACCTCCTTGGGGCCATTCTATGGCTACACCTTC.

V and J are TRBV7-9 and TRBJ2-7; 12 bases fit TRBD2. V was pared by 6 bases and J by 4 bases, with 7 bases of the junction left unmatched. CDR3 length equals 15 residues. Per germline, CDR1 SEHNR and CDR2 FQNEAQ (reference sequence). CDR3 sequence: CASRGTSGRYYEQYF. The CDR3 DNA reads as TGTGCCAGCAGGGGGACTAGCGGGCGATATTACGAGCAGTACTTC.

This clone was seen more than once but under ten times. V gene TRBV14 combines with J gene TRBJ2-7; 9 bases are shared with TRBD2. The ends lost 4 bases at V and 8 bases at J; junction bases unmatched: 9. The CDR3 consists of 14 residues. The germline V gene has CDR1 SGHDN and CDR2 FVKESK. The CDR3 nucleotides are TGTGCCAGCAGCCTTAGACTAGCGGCTAACAAGCAGTACTTC. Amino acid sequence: CASSLRLAANKQYF.

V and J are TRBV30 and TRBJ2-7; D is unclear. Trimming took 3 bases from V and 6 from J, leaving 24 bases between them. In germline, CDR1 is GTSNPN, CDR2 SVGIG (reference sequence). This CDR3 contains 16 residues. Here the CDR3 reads CAWSDTLRVSYGEQYF. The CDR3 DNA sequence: TGTGCCTGGAGCGATACCCTCCGGGTTTCCTACGGCGAGCAGTACTTC.

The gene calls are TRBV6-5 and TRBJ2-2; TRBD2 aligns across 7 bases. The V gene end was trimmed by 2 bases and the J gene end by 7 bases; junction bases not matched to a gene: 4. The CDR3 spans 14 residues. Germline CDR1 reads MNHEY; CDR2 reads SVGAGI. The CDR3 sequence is CASSYDPGGGELFF. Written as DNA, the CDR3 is TGTGCCAGCAGTTACGACCCGGGGGGCGGGGAGCTGTTTTTT.

The CDR3 region has the DNA TGTGCCAGCAGCGTGGAGGGGCGGATGAACACTGAAGCTTTCTTT. As protein: CASSVEGRMNTEAFF. The chain carries TRBV2 and TRBJ1-1, with D perhaps matching TRBD1 (5 bases). Deletions cut 6 bases from V and 0 bases from J, with 14 bases between. This CDR3 is built from 15 residues. CDR1 SNHLY and CDR2 FYNNEI come from the germline V gene.

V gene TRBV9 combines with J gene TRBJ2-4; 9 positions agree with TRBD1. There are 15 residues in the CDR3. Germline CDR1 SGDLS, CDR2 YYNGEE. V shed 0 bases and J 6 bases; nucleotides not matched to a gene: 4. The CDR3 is CASSVEQGAGNIQYF. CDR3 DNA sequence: TGTGCCAGCAGCGTAGAACAGGGGGCTGGAAACATTCAGTACTTC. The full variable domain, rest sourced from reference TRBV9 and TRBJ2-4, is DSGVTQTPKHLITATGQRVTLRCSPRSGDLSVYWYQQSLDQGLQFLIQYYNGEERAKGNILERFSAQQFPDLHSELNLSSLELGDSALYFCASSVEQGAGNIQYFGAGTRLSVL.

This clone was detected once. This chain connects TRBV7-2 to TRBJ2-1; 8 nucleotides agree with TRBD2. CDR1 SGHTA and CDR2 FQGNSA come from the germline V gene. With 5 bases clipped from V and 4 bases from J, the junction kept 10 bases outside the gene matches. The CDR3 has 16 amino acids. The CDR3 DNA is TGTGCCAGCAGCGAAGGCGGTAGCGGGGCTTACAATGAGCAGTTCTTC. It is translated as CASSEGGSGAYNEQFF.

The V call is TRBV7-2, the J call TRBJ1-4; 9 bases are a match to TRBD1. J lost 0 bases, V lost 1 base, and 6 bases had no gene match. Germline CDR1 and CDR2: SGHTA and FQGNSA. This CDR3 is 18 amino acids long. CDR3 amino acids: CASSLGDRVKATNEKLFF. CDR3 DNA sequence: TGTGCCAGCAGCTTAGGGGACAGGGTCAAAGCAACTAATGAAAAACTGTTTTTT.

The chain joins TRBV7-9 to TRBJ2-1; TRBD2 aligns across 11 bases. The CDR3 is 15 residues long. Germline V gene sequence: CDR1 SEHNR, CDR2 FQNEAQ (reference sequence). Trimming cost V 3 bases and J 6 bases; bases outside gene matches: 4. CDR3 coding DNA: TGTGCCAGCAGCTTTTTAGCGGGAGGGGGCAATGAGCAGTTCTTC. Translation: CASSFLAGGGNEQFF.

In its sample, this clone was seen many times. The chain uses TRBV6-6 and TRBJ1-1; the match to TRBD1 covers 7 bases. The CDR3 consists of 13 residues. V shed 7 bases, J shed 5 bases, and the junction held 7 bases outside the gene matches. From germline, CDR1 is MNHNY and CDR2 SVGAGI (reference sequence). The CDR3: CASNPTGVTEAFF. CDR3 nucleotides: TGTGCCAGCAATCCTACAGGGGTTACTGAAGCTTTCTTT.